The clone carrying this TCR beta chain was observed a single time. Its antigen is still unknown. This entry belongs to a study of vaccination effects on CD4 cells after COVID-19. Turning to the study itself: All participants had two doses of either the BNT162b2 or mRNA-1273 vaccine. A couple of convalescent pre-vaccine samples were taken 142 and 148 days post-diagnosis.

Germline-derived CDR1 and CDR2 are MNHEY and SMNVEV (reference sequence). The V end was cut by 6 bases, the J end by 5 bases, with 16 bases between. CDR3 length: 14 amino acids. Prior to sequencing, the ViraFEST assay stimulated PBMC with viral peptide pools, which expanded the antigen-specific CD4+ T cells. An approximately 10-day culture period preceded the isolation of CD4+ T cells. Their SARS-CoV-2 infection, verified by PCR, occurred between March and December 2020. Cultures received IL-2 medium that replaced half the medium on days 3 and 7. Libraries were prepared by immunoSEQ multiplex PCR; TCRdb keeps only in-frame clonotypes and omits some of them. In the table there are tens of thousands of clones, about two thirds of which are singletons.

The source is a human donor who had a prior SARS-CoV-2 infection. The rearrangement uses TRBV27 and TRBJ2-5; weak D call: TRBD1 (7 bases). This specimen consisted of CD4+ T cells from PBMCs cultured with HCoV-NL63 spike peptides, obtained before COVID-19 vaccination. The CDR3 here is CASRKQGGPETQYF. CDR3 DNA sequence: TGTGCCAGCAGGAAGCAGGGGGGTCCTGAGACCCAGTACTTC.